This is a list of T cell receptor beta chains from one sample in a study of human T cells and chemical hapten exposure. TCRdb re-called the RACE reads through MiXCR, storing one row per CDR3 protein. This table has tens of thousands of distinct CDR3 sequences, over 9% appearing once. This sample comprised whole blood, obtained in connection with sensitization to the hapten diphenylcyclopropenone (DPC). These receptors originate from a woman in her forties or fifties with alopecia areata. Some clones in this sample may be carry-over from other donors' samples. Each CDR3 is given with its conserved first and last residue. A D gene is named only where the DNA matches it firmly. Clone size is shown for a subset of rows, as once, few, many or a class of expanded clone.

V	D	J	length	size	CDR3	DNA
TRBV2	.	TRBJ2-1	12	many	CASRVLGNEQFF	TGTGCCAGCAGAGTACTTGGCAATGAGCAGTTCTTC
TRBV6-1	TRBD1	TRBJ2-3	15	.	CASSTTGGPTDTQYF	TGTGCCAGCAGTACAACAGGGGGCCCCACAGATACGCAGTATTTT
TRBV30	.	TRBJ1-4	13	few	CAWSVRINEKLFF	TGTGCCTGGAGTGTACGGATTAACGAAAAACTGTTTTTT
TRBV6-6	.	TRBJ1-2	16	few	CASSYSTLTANYGYTF	TGTGCCAGCAGTTACTCTACGCTGACAGCTAACTATGGCTACACCTTC
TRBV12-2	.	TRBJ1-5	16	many	CASRSSNRGRNQPQHF	TGTGCAAGTCGCTCCTCCAACAGGGGTCGCAATCAGCCCCAGCATTTT
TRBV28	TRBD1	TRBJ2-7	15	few	CASEDRDPLPNEQYF	TGTGCCAGCGAGGACAGGGATCCCCTACCAAACGAGCAGTACTTC
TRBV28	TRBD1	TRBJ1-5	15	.	CASSSPPGGYQPQHF	TGTGCCAGCAGTTCCCCCCCAGGGGGGTATCAGCCCCAGCATTTT
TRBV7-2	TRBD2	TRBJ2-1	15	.	CASSFDKGGYNEQFF	TGTGCCAGCAGCTTCGACAAGGGAGGGTACAATGAGCAGTTCTTC
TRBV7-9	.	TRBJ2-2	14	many	CASSFSGSTGELFF	TGTGCCAGCAGCTTCTCCGGGAGCACCGGGGAGCTGTTTTTT
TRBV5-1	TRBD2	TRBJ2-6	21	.	CASSLVGRDPRGFSGANVLTF	TGCGCCAGCAGCTTAGTAGGGAGGGACCCTCGAGGCTTCTCTGGGGCCAACGTCCTGACTTTC
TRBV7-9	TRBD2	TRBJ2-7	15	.	CASSSRLAGAYEQYF	TGTGCCAGCAGTTCCCGACTAGCGGGAGCCTACGAGCAGTACTTC
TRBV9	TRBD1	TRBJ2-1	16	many	CASSVAAQGAINEQFF	TGTGCCAGCAGCGTAGCTGCCCAGGGGGCGATCAATGAGCAGTTCTTC
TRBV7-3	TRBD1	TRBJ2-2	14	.	CASSKRQGGGELFF	TGTGCCAGCAGCAAACGACAGGGTGGCGGGGAGCTGTTTTTT
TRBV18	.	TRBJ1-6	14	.	CASTLQGSNSPLHF	TGTGCCAGCACACTACAGGGATCCAATTCACCCCTCCACTTT
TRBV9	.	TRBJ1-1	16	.	CASSVEGAGLNTEAFF	TGTGCCAGCAGCGTAGAAGGGGCAGGGCTGAACACTGAAGCTTTCTTT
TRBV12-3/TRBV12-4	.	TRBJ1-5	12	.	CASPYENQPQHF	TGTGCCAGCCCTTATGAGAATCAGCCCCAGCATTTT
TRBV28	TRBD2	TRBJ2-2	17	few	CASSLFRGSGNTGELFF	TGTGCCAGCAGTTTATTTCGCGGGAGTGGGAACACCGGGGAGCTGTTTTTT
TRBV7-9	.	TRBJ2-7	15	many	CASSRGLPGSHEQYF	TGTGCCAGCAGCCGGGGACTCCCAGGGTCGCACGAGCAGTACTTC
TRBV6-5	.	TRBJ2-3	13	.	CASSYANTDTQYF	TGTGCCAGCAGTTACGCGAACACAGATACGCAGTATTTT
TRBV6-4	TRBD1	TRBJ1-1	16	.	CASSRTGQGVNTEAFF	TGTGCCAGCAGCCGGACGGGACAGGGAGTGAACACTGAAGCTTTCTTT
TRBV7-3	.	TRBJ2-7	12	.	CASSSPGLRQYF	TGTGCCAGCAGCTCCCCTGGCTTACGGCAGTACTTC
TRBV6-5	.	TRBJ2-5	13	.	CASGPGRAETQYF	TGTGCCAGCGGGCCCGGCCGGGCGGAGACCCAGTACTTC
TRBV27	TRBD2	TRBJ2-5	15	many	CASSLERGTQETQYF	TGTGCCAGCAGTTTAGAGCGGGGGACCCAAGAGACCCAGTACTTC
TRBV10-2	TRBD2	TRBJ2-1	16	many	CASRPWTSGGGNEQFF	TGCGCCAGCCGACCCTGGACTAGCGGTGGGGGGAATGAGCAGTTCTTC
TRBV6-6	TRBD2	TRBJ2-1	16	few	CASSSTGTSGNNEQFF	TGTGCCAGCAGTTCAACCGGGACTAGCGGGAATAATGAGCAGTTCTTC
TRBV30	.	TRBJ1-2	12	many	CAWSRRSYGYTF	TGTGCCTGGAGTCGAAGGAGCTATGGCTACACCTTC
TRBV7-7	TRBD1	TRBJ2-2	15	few	CASSPGTGYTGELFF	TGTGCTAGCAGCCCCGGGACAGGGTACACCGGGGAGCTGTTTTTT
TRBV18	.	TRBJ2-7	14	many	CASSPYDPGDEQYF	TGTGCCAGCTCACCCTATGACCCGGGGGACGAGCAGTACTTC
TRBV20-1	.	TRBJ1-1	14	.	CSARMAGRNTGAFF	TGCAGTGCTAGAATGGCAGGACGGAACACGGGAGCTTTCTTT
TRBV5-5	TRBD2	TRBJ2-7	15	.	CASRAASGTTYEQYF	TGTGCCAGCAGGGCCGCTAGCGGGACAACCTACGAGCAGTACTTC
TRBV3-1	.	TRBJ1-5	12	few	CASSSGGQPQHF	TGTGCCAGCAGCTCCGGGGGTCAGCCCCAGCATTTT
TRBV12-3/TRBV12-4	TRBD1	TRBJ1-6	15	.	CASSSGQAFNSPLHF	TGTGCCAGCAGTTCCGGACAGGCGTTTAATTCACCCCTCCACTTT
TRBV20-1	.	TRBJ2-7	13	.	CSARGGILYEQYF	TGCAGTGCTAGAGGCGGGATCCTCTACGAGCAGTACTTC
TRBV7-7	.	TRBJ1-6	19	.	CASSLTAAYDYELVSPLHF	TGTGCTAGCAGCTTAACGGCAGCTTATGACTACGAGCTCGTCTCACCCCTCCACTTT
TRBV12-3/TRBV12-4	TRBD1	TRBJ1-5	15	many	CASSLDRGSNQPQHF	TGTGCCAGCAGCTTGGACAGGGGAAGCAATCAGCCCCAGCATTTT
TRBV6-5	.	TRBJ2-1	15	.	CASSRTSGGYNEQFF	TGTGCCAGCAGTCGGACATCAGGGGGGTACAATGAGCAGTTCTTC
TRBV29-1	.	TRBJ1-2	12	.	CSVETLIYGYTF	TGCAGCGTTGAAACGCTAATCTATGGCTACACCTTC
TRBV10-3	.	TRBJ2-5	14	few	CAIRGQGTQETQYF	TGTGCCATCAGAGGCCAGGGGACACAAGAGACCCAGTACTTC
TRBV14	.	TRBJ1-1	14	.	CASSQDRVNTEAFF	TGTGCCAGCAGCCAAGATCGAGTTAACACTGAAGCTTTCTTT
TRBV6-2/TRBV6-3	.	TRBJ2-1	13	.	CASSPRAWNEQFF	TGTGCCAGCAGCCCCCGGGCCTGGAATGAGCAGTTCTTC
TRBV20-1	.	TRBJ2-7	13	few	CSARDPTGYEQYF	TGCAGTGCTAGAGATCCCACTGGCTACGAGCAGTACTTC
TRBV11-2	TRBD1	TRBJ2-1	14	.	CASSLAGGQGEQFF	TGTGCCAGCAGCTTAGCAGGGGGCCAAGGTGAGCAGTTCTTC
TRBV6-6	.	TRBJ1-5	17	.	CASSYSLGTSSSQPQHF	TGTGCCAGCAGTTACTCCTTGGGGACAAGTAGCAGTCAGCCCCAGCATTTT
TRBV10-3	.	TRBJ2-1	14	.	CAISEGALRNEQFF	TGTGCCATCAGTGAGGGGGCCCTGAGGAATGAGCAGTTCTTC
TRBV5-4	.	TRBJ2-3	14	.	CASSLRRGEDTQYF	TGTGCCAGCAGCTTGAGGCGGGGCGAAGATACGCAGTATTTT
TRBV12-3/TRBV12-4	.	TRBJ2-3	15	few	CASSSSGTATDTQYF	TGTGCCAGCAGTTCCTCCGGGACCGCAACAGATACGCAGTATTTT
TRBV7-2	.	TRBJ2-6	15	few	CASSRDQSGANVLTF	TGTGCCAGCAGCCGTGACCAGTCTGGGGCCAACGTCCTGACTTTC
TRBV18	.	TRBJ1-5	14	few	CASSPGGANQPQHF	TGTGCCAGCTCACCGGGCGGGGCTAATCAGCCCCAGCATTTT
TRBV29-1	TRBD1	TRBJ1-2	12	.	CSVAGTADGYTF	TGCAGCGTGGCCGGGACAGCGGATGGCTACACCTTC
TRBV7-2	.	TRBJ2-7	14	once	CASSPYTGKVEQYF	TGTGCCAGCAGTCCTTATACAGGGAAAGTGGAGCAGTACTTC
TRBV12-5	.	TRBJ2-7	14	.	CASGLWGGNNEQYF	TGTGCTAGTGGTTTGTGGGGAGGTAACAACGAGCAGTACTTC